The sequence of this T cell receptor (beta chain) was determined in a study of shared clonotypes between healthy human individuals. TCRdb's copy holds only in-frame clones and misses some; the assay was immunoSEQ multiplex PCR. The repertoire holds fewer than 850,000 clones, with around 90% as singletons. Trimming shortened V by 3 bases and J by 7 bases, and 7 bases separated the two germline ends. This CDR3 has 12 amino acids. Germline values: CDR1 LNHDA, CDR2 SQIVND (reference sequence). As concerns this clone: The same CDR3 also results from other DNA sequences found in this sample.

The chain combines TRBV19 with TRBJ1-5; D is uncertain. Sequencing used memory CD8+ T cells from PBMCs. Sample subset: CD45RO+ cells pooled with CCR7-negative TemRA cells. This clonotype originated in a man in his late teens or twenties in good health. Some clones in this sample may be carry-over from other donors' samples. The CDR3 reads CASSIGGQPQHF. Written as DNA, the CDR3 is TGTGCCAGTAGTATTGGAGGACAGCCCCAGCATTTT.